These 3 T cell receptor beta chains came from one sample sequenced in a study of beta chain features in type 1 diabetes. Of the isolated RNA, all was reverse transcribed, and so the sequenced material was expressed TCRB transcripts. The data were produced by immunoSEQ multiplex PCR, yet TCRdb's version contains in-frame clones alone and is incomplete. Counted here are about 240,000 clones, approximately 15% occurring once; the ten biggest clones make up just under 0.02%. The antigens for these receptors are not known. The study, taken as a whole, reports: Researchers report that Type 1 diabetes patients had moderately but significantly shorter TCRB CDR3s across all four CD4+ subsets.

The sample taken for sequencing was naive CD4+ T cells from blood. These receptors came from a man aged 25-40 years with type 1 diabetes.

This clone has only a few counts. V is TRBV29-1 and J is TRBJ1-2; 7 nucleotides align to TRBD1. Germline trimming cut 7 bases from V and 4 bases from J; bases unmatched to any gene: 6. The CDR3 sequence is 12 residues long. Germline V gene sequence: CDR1 SQVTM, CDR2 ANQGSEA. The CDR3 nucleotides are TGCAGCGGTCGACAGGGATCCTATGGCTACACCTTC. Amino acid sequence: CSGRQGSYGYTF.

This clone occurred a few times. This chain connects TRBV27 to TRBJ2-1; D unresolved. This CDR3 comprises 17 residues. Germline V gene sequence: CDR1 MNHEY, CDR2 SMNVEV (reference sequence). V was trimmed by 5 bases and J by 0 bases, leaving 17 bases between them. This CDR3 reads CASSPLERSSSYNEQFF. CDR3 in DNA: TGTGCCAGCAGTCCTCTAGAGAGGTCAAGCTCCTACAATGAGCAGTTCTTC.

J is TRBJ1-1 and V is TRBV7-9, with 9 bases identical to TRBD1. Germline lookup yields CDR1 SEHNR and CDR2 FQNEAQ (reference sequence). CDR3 length: 15 amino acids. V dropped 4 bases and J dropped 0; count of bases not matched to a gene: 3. CDR3: CASSWGQGLNTEAFF. DNA for the CDR3: TGTGCCAGCAGCTGGGGACAGGGCTTGAACACTGAAGCTTTCTTT.